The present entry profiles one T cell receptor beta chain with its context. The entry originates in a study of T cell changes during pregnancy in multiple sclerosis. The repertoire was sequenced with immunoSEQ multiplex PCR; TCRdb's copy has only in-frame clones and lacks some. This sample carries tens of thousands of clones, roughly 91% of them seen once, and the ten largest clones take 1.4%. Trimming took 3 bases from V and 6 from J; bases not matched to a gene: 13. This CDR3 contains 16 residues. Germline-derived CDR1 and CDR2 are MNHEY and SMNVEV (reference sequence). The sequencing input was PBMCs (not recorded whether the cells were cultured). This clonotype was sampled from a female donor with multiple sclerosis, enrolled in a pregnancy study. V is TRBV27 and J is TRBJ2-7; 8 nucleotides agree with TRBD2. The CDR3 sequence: CASSFLAGGWSGEQYF. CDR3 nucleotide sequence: TGTGCCAGCAGTTTTTTGGCGGGGGGTTGGTCCGGCGAGCAGTACTTC.